This T cell receptor beta chain was recorded in a study of metastatic and nonmetastatic thyroid tumors. The overall study: From malignant and benign thyroid patients, repertoires in blood and in tumor or nodule tissue were compared.

In this sample, this clone turned up many times. Its antigen is as yet unknown. All patients were untreated before thyroid surgery. The germline V gene has CDR1 SGHRS and CDR2 YFSETQ. Unmatched junction bases numbered 12, after V lost 0 bases and J lost 5 bases. CDR3 length equals 18 residues. Original processing methods: CDR3 was compared across clinicopathological groups, and the resulting differences were used to build a distant-metastasis classifier for papillary thyroid cancer. TCRdb re-clonotyped the PCR reads through MiXCR. The V and J calls follow TCRdb's processing rather than the paper's. The sample lists approximately 40,000 clones, 28% occurring once. General study findings and limits: Significantly higher TCR beta diversity was reportedly seen in malignant thyroid tumors than benign nodules, in blood and tumor.

The chain links TRBV5-1 to TRBJ2-1; 9 bases fit TRBD2. The origin of this receptor is a male donor with papillary thyroid cancer or a benign thyroid nodule (not recorded which). Some clones in this sample may be carry-over from other donors' samples. The specimen sequenced was blood. CDR3 sequence: CASSLALLVAGEHNEQFF. CDR3 nucleotides: TGCGCCAGCAGCTTGGCCCTCTTAGTAGCGGGGGAGCACAATGAGCAGTTCTTC.